This TCR beta chain was retrieved from a study of shared clonotypes between healthy human individuals. Study-level findings and limits: The represented genetic and exposure-history diversity was limited by the small number of donors. Generally, naive subsets (rather than memory subsets) showed larger estimated richness.

In regard to this clone: The antigen is not known.

Clones were read by immunoSEQ multiplex PCR, and TCRdb kept only the in-frame ones, dropping some. The profile shows 2.3 million or so clones, more than 85% of them singletons. The sample comprised naive CD4+ T cells from PBMCs. Subset meaning: CD45RA+ positively selected. The sequence was obtained from a man aged 18 to 29 in good health. Some clones in this sample may be carry-over from other donors' samples.

As DNA, the CDR3 is TGTGCCAGCAGGGACAGGGGGAACGGAAACACCATATATTTT. It codes for CASRDRGNGNTIYF. The rearrangement uses TRBV2 and TRBJ1-3; 10 nucleotides match TRBD1. Germline V gene sequence: CDR1 SNHLY, CDR2 FYNNEI. V trimming: 6 bases; J trimming: 4 bases; junction bases outside the gene matches: 3. The CDR3 spans 14 residues.